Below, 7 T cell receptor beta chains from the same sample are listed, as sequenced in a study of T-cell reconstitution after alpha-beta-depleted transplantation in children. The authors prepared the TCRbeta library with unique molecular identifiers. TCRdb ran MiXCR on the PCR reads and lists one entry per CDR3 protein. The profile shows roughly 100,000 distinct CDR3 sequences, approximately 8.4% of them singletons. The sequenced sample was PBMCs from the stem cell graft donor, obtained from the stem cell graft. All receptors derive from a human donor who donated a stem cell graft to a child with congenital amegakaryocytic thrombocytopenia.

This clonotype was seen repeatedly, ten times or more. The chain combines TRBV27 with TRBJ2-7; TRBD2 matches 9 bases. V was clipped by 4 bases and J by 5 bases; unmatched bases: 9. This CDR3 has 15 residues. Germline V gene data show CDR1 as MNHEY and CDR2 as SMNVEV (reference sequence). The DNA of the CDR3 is TGTGCCAGCAGTTCGAAGACTAGCGGATCCGACGAGCAGTACTTC. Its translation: CASSSKTSGSDEQYF.

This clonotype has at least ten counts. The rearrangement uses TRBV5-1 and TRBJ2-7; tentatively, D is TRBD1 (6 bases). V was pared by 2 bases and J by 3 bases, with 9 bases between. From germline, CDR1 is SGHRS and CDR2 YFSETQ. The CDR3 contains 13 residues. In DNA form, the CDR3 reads TGCGCCAGCAGCTTACAGGGTAACTACGAGCAGTACTTC. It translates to CASSLQGNYEQYF.

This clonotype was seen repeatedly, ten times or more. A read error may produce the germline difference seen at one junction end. The CDR3 spells CASRGRGQGTQYF. The CDR3, as DNA: TGTGCCAGCAGAGGGCGGGGGCAAGGGACCCAGTACTTC. This sequence joins TRBV3-1 and TRBJ2-5, with a weak D call TRBD2 (7 bases). CDR3 length: 13 amino acids. Germline assignment: CDR1 LGHDT and CDR2 YNNKEL (reference sequence).

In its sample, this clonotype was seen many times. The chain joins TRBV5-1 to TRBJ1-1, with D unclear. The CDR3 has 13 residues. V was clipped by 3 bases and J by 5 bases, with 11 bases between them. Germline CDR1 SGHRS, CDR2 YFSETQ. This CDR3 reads CASSWGGDTEAFF. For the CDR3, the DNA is TGCGCCAGCAGCTGGGGAGGTGATACTGAAGCTTTCTTT.

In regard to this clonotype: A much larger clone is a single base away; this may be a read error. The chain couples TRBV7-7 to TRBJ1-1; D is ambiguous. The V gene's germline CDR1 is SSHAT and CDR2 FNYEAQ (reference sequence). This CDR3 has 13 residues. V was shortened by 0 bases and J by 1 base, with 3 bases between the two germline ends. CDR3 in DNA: TGTGCCAGCAGCTTAGCCTGGAACACTGAAGCTTTCTTT. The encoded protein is CASSLAWNTEAFF.

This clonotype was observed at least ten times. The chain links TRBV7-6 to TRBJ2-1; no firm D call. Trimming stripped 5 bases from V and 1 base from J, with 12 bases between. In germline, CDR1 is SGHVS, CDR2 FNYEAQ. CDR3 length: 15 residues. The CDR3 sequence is CASSPSRKSYNEQFF. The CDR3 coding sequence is TGTGCCAGCAGCCCGTCGAGGAAGTCCTACAATGAGCAGTTCTTC.

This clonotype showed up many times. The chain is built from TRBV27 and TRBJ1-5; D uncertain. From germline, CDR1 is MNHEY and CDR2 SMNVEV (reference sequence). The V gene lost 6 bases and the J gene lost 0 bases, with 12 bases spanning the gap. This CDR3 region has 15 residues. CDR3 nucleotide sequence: TGTGCCAGCAGCACCGCGACGACTAGCAATCAGCCCCAGCATTTT. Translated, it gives CASSTATTSNQPQHF.